This entry is about one TCR beta chain. This entry is derived from a study of radiotherapy plus CTLA-4 blockade in lung cancer. About the research overall: Roughly a sixth of enrolled patients responded objectively, and approximately 34% had disease control.

Those patients who had chemo-refractory metastatic non-small-cell lung cancer were given focal radiation along with CTLA-4 blockade through ipilimumab. The ends lost 8 bases at V and 4 bases at J; junction bases unmatched: 4. The length of the CDR3 is 13 residues. CDR1 and CDR2 (germline): SGHVS, FQNEAQ. Produced via immunoSEQ multiplex PCR; TCRdb's table is partial and in-frame only. This table holds some 30,000 clones, 75% to 85% found once. The clonotype was recovered from a human donor with non-small cell lung cancer that progressed on radiotherapy plus ipilimumab. This chain joins TRBV7-8 and TRBJ2-7; 11 nucleotides line up with TRBD2. The sequencing here drew on peripheral blood, taken from a patient treated with radiotherapy plus ipilimumab. This chain's CDR3 is CASGTSGAYEQYF. CDR3 coding DNA: TGTGCCAGCGGGACTAGCGGAGCGTACGAGCAGTACTTC.